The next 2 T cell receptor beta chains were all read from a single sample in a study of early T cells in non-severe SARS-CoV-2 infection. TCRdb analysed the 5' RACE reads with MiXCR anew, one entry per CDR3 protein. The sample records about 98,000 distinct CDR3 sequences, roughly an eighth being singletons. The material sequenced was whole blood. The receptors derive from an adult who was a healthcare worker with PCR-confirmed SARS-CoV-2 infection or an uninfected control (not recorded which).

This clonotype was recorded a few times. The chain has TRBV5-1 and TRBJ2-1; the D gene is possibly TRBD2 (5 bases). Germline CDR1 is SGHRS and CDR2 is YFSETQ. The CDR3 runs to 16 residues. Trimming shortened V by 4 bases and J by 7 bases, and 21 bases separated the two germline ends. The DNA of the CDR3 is TGCGCCAGCAGCCTAGCCTGGATAGGGTCGGGAAATGAGCAGTTCTTC. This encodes CASSLAWIGSGNEQFF.

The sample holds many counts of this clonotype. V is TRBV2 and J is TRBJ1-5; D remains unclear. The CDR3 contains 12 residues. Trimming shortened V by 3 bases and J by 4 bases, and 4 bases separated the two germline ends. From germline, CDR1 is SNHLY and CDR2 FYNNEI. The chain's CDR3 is CASSEENQPQHF. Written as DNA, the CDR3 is TGTGCCAGCAGTGAGGAGAATCAGCCCCAGCATTTT.